This T cell receptor beta chain appears in the sequencing data of a study of control samples from healthy donors and cancer patients. The V end was cut by 5 bases, the J end by 0 bases, with 11 bases between. The CDR3 has 15 amino acids. Germline CDR1 SGHTA, CDR2 FQGNSA. Profiled with immunoSEQ multiplex PCR; TCRdb holds only in-frame clones, not every one. The data contain about 120,000 clones, approximately 84% of them singletons. This sequence originates from a man aged 18-30 years in good health. The sample consisted of blood. The rearrangement links TRBV7-2 to TRBJ2-1; weak D call: TRBD2 (5 bases). This CDR3 is CASSGSGLSYNEQFF. CDR3 DNA sequence: TGTGCCAGCAGCGGAAGCGGCCTCTCCTACAATGAGCAGTTCTTC.